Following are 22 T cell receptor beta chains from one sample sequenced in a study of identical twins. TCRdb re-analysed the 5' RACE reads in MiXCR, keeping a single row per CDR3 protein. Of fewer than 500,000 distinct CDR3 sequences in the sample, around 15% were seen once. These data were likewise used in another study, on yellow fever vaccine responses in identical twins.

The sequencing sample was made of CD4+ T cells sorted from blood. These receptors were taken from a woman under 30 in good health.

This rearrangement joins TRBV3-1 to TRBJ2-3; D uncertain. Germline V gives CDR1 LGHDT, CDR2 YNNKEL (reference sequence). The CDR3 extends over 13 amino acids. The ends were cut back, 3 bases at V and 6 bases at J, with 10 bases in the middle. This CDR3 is CASSQQSLDTQYF. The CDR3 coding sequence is TGTGCCAGCAGCCAGCAGTCGTTGGATACGCAGTATTTT.

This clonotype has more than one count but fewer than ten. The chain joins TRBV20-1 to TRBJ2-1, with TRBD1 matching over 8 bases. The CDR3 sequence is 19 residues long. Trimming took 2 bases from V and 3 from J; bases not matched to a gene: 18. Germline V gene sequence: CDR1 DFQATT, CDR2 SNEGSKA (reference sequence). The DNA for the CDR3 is TGCAGTGCTAGATCAAGATCGGGAATGGACAGGGCTCGCTACAATGAGCAGTTCTTC. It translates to CSARSRSGMDRARYNEQFF.

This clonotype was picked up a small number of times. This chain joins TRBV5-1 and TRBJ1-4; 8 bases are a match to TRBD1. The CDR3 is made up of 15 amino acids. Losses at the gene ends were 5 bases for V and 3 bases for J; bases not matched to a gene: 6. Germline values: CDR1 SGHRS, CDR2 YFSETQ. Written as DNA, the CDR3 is TGCGCCAGCAGTGGACAGGGAGTAGCTAATGAAAAACTGTTTTTT. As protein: CASSGQGVANEKLFF.

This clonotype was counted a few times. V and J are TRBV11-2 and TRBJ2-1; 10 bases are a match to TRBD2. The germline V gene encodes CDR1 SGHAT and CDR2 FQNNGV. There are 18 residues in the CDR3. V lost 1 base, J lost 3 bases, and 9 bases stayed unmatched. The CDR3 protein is CASSLGPERGGLYNEQFF. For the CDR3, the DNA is TGTGCCAGCAGCTTAGGTCCCGAGCGGGGGGGCCTCTACAATGAGCAGTTCTTC.

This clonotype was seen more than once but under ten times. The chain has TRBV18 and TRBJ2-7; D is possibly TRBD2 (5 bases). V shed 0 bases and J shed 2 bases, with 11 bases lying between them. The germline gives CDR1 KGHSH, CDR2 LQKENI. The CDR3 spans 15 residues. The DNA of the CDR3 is TGTGCCAGCTCACCACCTGATAGCGTCACCTACGAGCAGTACTTC. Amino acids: CASSPPDSVTYEQYF.

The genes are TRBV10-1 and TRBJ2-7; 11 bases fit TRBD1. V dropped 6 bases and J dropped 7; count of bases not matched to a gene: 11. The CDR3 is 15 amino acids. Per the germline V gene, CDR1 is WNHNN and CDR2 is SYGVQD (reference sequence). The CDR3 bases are TGCGCCAGCAGGGATGGGACAGGGGGTAAGGATGAGCAGTACTTC. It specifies CASRDGTGGKDEQYF.

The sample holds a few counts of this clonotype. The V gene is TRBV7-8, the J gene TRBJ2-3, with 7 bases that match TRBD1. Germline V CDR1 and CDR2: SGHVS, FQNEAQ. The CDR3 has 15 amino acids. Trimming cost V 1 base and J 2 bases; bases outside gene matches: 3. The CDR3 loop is CASSLVEGATDTQYF. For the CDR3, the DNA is TGTGCCAGCAGCTTAGTTGAGGGGGCCACAGATACGCAGTATTTT.

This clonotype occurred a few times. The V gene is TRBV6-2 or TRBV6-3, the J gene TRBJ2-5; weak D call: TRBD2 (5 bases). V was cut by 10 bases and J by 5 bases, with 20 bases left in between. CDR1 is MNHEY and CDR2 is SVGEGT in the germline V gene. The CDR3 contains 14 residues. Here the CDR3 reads CATSGQTLAETQYF. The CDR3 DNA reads TGTGCCACCTCGGGCCAGACGTTAGCGGAGACCCAGTACTTC.

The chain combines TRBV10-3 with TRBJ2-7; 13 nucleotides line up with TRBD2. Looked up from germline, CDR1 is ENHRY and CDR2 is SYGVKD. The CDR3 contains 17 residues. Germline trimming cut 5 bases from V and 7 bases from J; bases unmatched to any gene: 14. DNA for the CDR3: TGTGCCATCAGTACACCGGGACTAGCGGGAAAGATCTTGGAGCAGTACTTC. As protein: CAISTPGLAGKILEQYF.

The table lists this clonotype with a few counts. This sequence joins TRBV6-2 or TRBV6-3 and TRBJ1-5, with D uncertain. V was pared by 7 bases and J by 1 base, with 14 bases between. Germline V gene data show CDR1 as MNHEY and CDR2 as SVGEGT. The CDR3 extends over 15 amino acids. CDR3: CASNSRARSNQPQHF. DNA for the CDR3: TGTGCCAGCAACTCCCGGGCCCGAAGCAATCAGCCCCAGCATTTT.

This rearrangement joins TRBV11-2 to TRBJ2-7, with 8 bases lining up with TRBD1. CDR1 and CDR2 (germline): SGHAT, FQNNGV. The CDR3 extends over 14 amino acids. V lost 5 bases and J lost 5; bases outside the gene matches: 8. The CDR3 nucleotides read TGTGCCAGCAGCCAAGACAGGGGTGGCGACGAGCAGTACTTC. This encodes CASSQDRGGDEQYF.

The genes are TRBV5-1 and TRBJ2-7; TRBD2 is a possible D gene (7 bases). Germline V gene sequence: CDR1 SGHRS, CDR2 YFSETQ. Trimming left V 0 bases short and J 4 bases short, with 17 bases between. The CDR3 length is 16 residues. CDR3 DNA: TGCGCCAGCAGCTTGGGGGGGGGCGCTCCCTTTTACGAGCAGTACTTC. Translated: CASSLGGGAPFYEQYF.

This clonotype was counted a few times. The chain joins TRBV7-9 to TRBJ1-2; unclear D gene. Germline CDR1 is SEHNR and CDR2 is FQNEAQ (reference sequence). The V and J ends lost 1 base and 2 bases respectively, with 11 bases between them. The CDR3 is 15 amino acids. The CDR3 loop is CASSLVLAGNYGYTF. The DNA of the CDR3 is TGTGCCAGCAGCTTAGTTCTGGCAGGAAACTATGGCTACACCTTC.

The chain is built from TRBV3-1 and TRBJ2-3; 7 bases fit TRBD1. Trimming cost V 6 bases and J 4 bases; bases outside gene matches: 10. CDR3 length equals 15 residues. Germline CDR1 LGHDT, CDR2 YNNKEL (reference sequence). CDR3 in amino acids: CASSPRTGWADTQYF. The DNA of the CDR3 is TGTGCCAGCAGTCCCCGGACAGGTTGGGCAGATACGCAGTATTTT.

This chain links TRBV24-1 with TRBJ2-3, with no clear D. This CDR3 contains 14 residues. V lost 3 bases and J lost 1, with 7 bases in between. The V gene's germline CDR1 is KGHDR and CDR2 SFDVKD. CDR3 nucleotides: TGTGCCACCAGTGATCCGTTTGGCACAGATACGCAGTATTTT. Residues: CATSDPFGTDTQYF.

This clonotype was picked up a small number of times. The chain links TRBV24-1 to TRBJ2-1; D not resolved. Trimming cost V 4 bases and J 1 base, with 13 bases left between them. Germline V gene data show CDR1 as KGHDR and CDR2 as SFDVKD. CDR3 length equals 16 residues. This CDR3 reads CATSDSSPTSYNEQFF. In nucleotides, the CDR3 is TGTGCCACCAGTGACAGCTCCCCAACATCCTACAATGAGCAGTTCTTC.

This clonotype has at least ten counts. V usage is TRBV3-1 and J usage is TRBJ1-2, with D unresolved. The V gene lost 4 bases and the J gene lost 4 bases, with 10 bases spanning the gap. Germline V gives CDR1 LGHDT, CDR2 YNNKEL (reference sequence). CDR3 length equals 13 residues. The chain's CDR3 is CASSRGRSYGYTF. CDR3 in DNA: TGTGCCAGCAGCCGCGGGAGGTCCTATGGCTACACCTTC.

CDR3 sequence reads: CASTDWGRHEQYF. Written as DNA, the CDR3 is TGTGCCAGCACTGATTGGGGGCGCCACGAGCAGTACTTC. The chain uses TRBV12-3 or TRBV12-4 and TRBJ2-7, with a weak D call TRBD1 (6 bases). The CDR3 has 13 amino acids. Trimming pared 7 bases from V and 5 bases from J, leaving 15 bases between.

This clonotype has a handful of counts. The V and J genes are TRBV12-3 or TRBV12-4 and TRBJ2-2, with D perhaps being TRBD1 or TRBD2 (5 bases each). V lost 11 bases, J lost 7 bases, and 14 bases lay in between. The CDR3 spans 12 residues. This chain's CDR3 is CAVMRGNGELFF. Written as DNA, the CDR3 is TGTGCCGTAATGAGGGGAAACGGGGAGCTGTTTTTT.

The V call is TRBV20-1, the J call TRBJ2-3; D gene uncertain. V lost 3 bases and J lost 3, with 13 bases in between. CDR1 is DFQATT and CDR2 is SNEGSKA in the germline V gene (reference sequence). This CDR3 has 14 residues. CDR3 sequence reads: CSASPPVNTDTQYF. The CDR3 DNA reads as TGCAGTGCTAGTCCCCCCGTAAATACAGATACGCAGTATTTT.

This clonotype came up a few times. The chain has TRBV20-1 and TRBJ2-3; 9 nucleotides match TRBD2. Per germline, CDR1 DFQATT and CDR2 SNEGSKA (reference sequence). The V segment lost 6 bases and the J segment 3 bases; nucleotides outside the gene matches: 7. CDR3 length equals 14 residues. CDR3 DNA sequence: TGCAGTGCGGGGCCGACTAGCGGTACAGATACGCAGTATTTT. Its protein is CSAGPTSGTDTQYF.

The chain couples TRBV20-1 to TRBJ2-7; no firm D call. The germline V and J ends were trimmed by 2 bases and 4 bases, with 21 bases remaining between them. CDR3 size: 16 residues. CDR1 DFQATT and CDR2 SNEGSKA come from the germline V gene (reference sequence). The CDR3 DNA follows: TGCAGTGCTAGATCCCACTTAGCAGGATCCCCGTACGAGCAGTACTTC. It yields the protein CSARSHLAGSPYEQYF.